The 24 T cell receptor beta chains below all came from one sample that was sequenced in a study of T cell repertoires in ileal Crohn's disease. The protocol was immunoSEQ multiplex PCR, while the TCRdb copy is restricted to in-frame clones and leaves out a portion. The sample has several thousand clones, roughly 71% seen once; the top ten hold around 17%. Source material: ileal tissue. These receptors were taken from an adult with Crohn's disease.

The chain employs TRBV11-3 and TRBJ2-3; 7 nucleotides agree with TRBD1. The CDR3 has 17 amino acids. V lost 5 bases to trimming and J lost 0 bases; unmatched junction nucleotides: 11. CDR1 and CDR2 (germline): SGHNT, YENEEA. This chain's CDR3 is CASSPKTGTVSTDTQYF. The CDR3 nucleotides are TGTGCCAGCAGCCCTAAGACAGGGACAGTTAGCACAGATACGCAGTATTTT.

This clone was observed a few times. The rearrangement links TRBV29-1 to TRBJ2-7, with D possibly TRBD1 on 5 matching bases. CDR1 SQVTM and CDR2 ANQGSEA come from the germline V gene. This CDR3 contains 12 residues. V was trimmed by 2 bases and J by 3 bases, leaving 8 bases between them. The CDR3 spells CSVESRDYEQYF. CDR3 nucleotides: TGCAGCGTTGAAAGCAGGGACTACGAGCAGTACTTC.

The genes are TRBV27 and TRBJ1-5, with a tentative D call TRBD1 (5 bases). Germline CDR1 MNHEY, CDR2 SMNVEV (reference sequence). This CDR3 region has 15 residues. The V end lost 3 bases, the J end lost 6 bases, and 15 bases lay between the germline ends. The CDR3 region is CASSFAQGLGQPQHF. CDR3 DNA sequence: TGTGCCAGCAGTTTTGCCCAGGGCTTGGGTCAGCCCCAGCATTTT.

This chain uses TRBV4-1 with TRBJ2-2; 7 bases line up with TRBD2. The V segment lost 6 bases and the J segment 7 bases; nucleotides outside the gene matches: 14. Germline V gives CDR1 MGHRA, CDR2 YSYEKL. CDR3 length equals 16 residues. CDR3 residues: CASRDAAGSWVGELFF. The DNA of the CDR3 is TGCGCCAGCAGGGACGCAGCGGGGTCTTGGGTCGGGGAGCTGTTTTTT.

The chain is built from TRBV6-5 and TRBJ2-7; TRBD1 matches 7 bases. The V and J ends lost 4 bases and 4 bases, in that order; junction bases with no gene match: 7. This CDR3 spans 14 amino acids. Germline V gene data show CDR1 as MNHEY and CDR2 as SVGAGI. The CDR3 region is CASSLRQGGYEQYF. The CDR3 DNA reads TGTGCCAGCAGTTTGAGACAGGGTGGGTACGAGCAGTACTTC.

The CDR3 bases are TGCAGCGTTGAAGATGGGGCGGGGTACAATGAGCAGTTCTTC. As protein: CSVEDGAGYNEQFF. The V call is TRBV29-1, the J call TRBJ2-1; maybe TRBD2 (6 bases). The germline V gene has CDR1 SQVTM and CDR2 ANQGSEA. Trimming took off 0 bases at V and 4 bases at J, with 10 bases between the two ends. This CDR3 is built from 14 residues.

J is TRBJ2-1 and V is TRBV20-1; D is ambiguous. Germline CDR1 DFQATT, CDR2 SNEGSKA (reference sequence). V was trimmed by 6 bases and J by 4 bases, leaving 7 bases between them. The CDR3 runs 11 residues. This CDR3 is CSAHFYNEQFF. The CDR3 DNA reads as TGCAGTGCCCATTTTTACAATGAGCAGTTCTTC.

Written as DNA, the CDR3 is TGTGCCAGCAGCTTAAACAGTGACAGCTACAATGAGCAGTTCTTC. Translated: CASSLNSDSYNEQFF. The chain uses TRBV7-2 and TRBJ2-1; D may be TRBD1 (5 bases). The CDR3 has 15 amino acids. Trimming stripped 2 bases from V and 3 bases from J, with 11 bases between. Germline V lookup: CDR1 SGHTA, CDR2 FQGNSA.

The chain links TRBV27 to TRBJ2-6; D unclear. The CDR3 sequence is 13 residues long. The V end was cut by 6 bases, the J end by 4 bases, with 7 bases between. The germline gives CDR1 MNHEY, CDR2 SMNVEV (reference sequence). As DNA, the CDR3 is TGTGCCAGCAGCCTCCGGGGGGCCAACGTCCTGACTTTC. This gives the protein CASSLRGANVLTF.

The rearrangement joins TRBV9 to TRBJ1-2; TRBD1 agrees at 7 bases. Trimming removed 4 bases from V and 4 bases from J; junction bases left unmatched: 7. The germline V gene has CDR1 SGDLS and CDR2 YYNGEE. The CDR3 sequence is 14 residues long. As DNA, the CDR3 is TGTGCCAGCAGCCCCACAGGGGCCCTCTATGGCTACACCTTC. Its translation is CASSPTGALYGYTF.

The chain carries TRBV6-5 and TRBJ1-5; TRBD1 agrees at 10 bases. V shed 5 bases, J shed 5 bases, and the junction held 0 bases outside the gene matches. The CDR3 consists of 13 residues. Germline V gives CDR1 MNHEY, CDR2 SVGAGI. In DNA form, the CDR3 reads TGTGCCAGCAGTGGGACAGGGGATCAGCCCCAGCATTTT. Translated, it gives CASSGTGDQPQHF.

Only one count was recorded for this clone. The chain joins TRBV18 to TRBJ2-5, with 9 bases aligning to TRBD2. CDR1 and CDR2 (germline): KGHSH, LQKENI. V lost 4 bases and J lost 5; bases outside the gene matches: 14. This CDR3 has 17 residues. CDR3: CASSLGSGGGAGETQYF. In nucleotides, the CDR3 is TGTGCCAGCTCACTCGGCTCTGGCGGGGGGGCCGGCGAGACCCAGTACTTC.

This clone was detected a few times. Different DNA sequences within this sample yield the same CDR3. The chain uses TRBV5-4 and TRBJ2-1; TRBD2 aligns across 7 bases. Germline loops: CDR1 SGHNT, CDR2 YYREEE (reference sequence). The CDR3 has 14 residues. J lost 0 bases, V lost 6 bases, and 3 bases had no gene match. The CDR3: CASNPSGSYNEQFF. The DNA of the CDR3 is TGTGCCAGCAATCCTAGCGGCTCCTACAATGAGCAGTTCTTC.

Relative to its sample, this clone is large. The chain carries TRBV4-1 and TRBJ2-2; 8 positions match TRBD1. V shed 2 bases and J 1 base; nucleotides not matched to a gene: 3. The CDR3 length is 16 residues. CDR1 is MGHRA, CDR2 YSYEKL, per germline. DNA of the CDR3: TGCGCCAGCAGCCAATTTGGGACAGGGAACACCGGGGAGCTGTTTTTT. This sequence encodes CASSQFGTGNTGELFF.

The chain carries TRBV7-3 and TRBJ1-5; the match to TRBD1 covers 8 bases. Germline CDR1 is SGHTA and CDR2 is FQGTGA. V lost 7 bases and J lost 0; bases outside the gene matches: 11. The CDR3 extends over 17 amino acids. Here the CDR3 DNA reads TGTGCCAGCACCGCAGGGGGCGCGATTCTTAGCAATCAGCCCCAGCATTTT. It specifies CASTAGGAILSNQPQHF.

The J gene is TRBJ2-7, the V gene TRBV5-4, with unresolved D. Trimming cost V 0 bases and J 6 bases, with 10 bases left between them. This CDR3 spans 13 amino acids. The germline CDR1 and CDR2 sequences are SGHNT and YYREEE (reference sequence). CDR3 sequence: CASSLDSLGEQYF. The CDR3, as DNA: TGTGCCAGCAGCTTGGACAGTCTCGGCGAGCAGTACTTC. Full variable domain (outside the CDR3, taken from reference TRBV5-4 and TRBJ2-7): ETGVTQSPTHLIKTRGQQVTLRCSSQSGHNTVSWYQQALGQGPQFIFQYYREEENGRGNFPPRFSGLQFPNYSSELNVNALELDDSALYLCASSLDSLGEQYFGPGTRLTVT.

J is TRBJ2-5 and V is TRBV15, with 9 bases aligning to TRBD1. The J call may be in error: the DNA end matches TRBJ2-7 better. Looked up from germline, CDR1 is LNHNV and CDR2 is YYDKDF (reference sequence). This CDR3 is 15 amino acids long. The CDR3 region is CATSGGTGTSYEQYF. The DNA of the CDR3 is TGTGCCACCAGCGGTGGGACAGGGACTTCCTACGAGCAGTACTTC.

This chain connects TRBV4-1 to TRBJ1-1, with D tentatively TRBD1 (6 bases). Looked up from germline, CDR1 is MGHRA and CDR2 is YSYEKL. There are 12 residues in the CDR3. With 8 bases removed from V and 6 bases from J, the gap between germline ends came to 13 bases. In nucleotides, the CDR3 is TGCGCCAGCCGGGGGAGGGGGGCTGAAGCTTTCTTT. Protein product: CASRGRGAEAFF.

The chain carries TRBV18 and TRBJ2-7, with 9 positions matching TRBD1. After removal of 2 bases from V and 2 bases from J, the junction contained 4 bases not matched to a gene. The CDR3 sequence is 15 residues long. Germline V lookup: CDR1 KGHSH, CDR2 LQKENI. CDR3 region: CASSPLRTGAYEQYF. The CDR3 DNA is TGTGCCAGCTCACCATTAAGGACAGGGGCCTACGAGCAGTACTTC.

This sequence joins TRBV7-2 and TRBJ2-4; 9 bases are a match to TRBD1. With V trimmed by 4 bases and J by 7 bases, 2 bases remained unmatched. The CDR3 sequence is 13 residues long. CDR1 is SGHTA and CDR2 is FQGNSA in the germline V gene. CDR3 sequence (DNA): TGTGCCAGCAGCTACAGGGGGCAGAACATTCAGTACTTC. This codes for CASSYRGQNIQYF.

The V and J genes are TRBV2 and TRBJ2-1, with TRBD2 as a possible D gene (7 bases). V was pared by 2 bases and J by 9 bases, with 20 bases between. Germline V CDR1 and CDR2: SNHLY, FYNNEI. There are 16 residues in the CDR3. The CDR3 loop reads CASSETRRGGVREQFF. In DNA form, the CDR3 reads TGTGCCAGCAGTGAAACTAGGCGAGGGGGGGTTCGTGAGCAGTTCTTC.

V gene TRBV5-1 combines with J gene TRBJ1-1, with D hard to call. The CDR3 length is 13 residues. Trimming left V 5 bases short and J 5 bases short, with 13 bases between. Germline CDR1 reads SGHRS; CDR2 reads YFSETQ. The CDR3 coding sequence is TGCGCCAGCAGGCGCGGGAGGGATACTGAAGCTTTCTTT. Protein product: CASRRGRDTEAFF.

The chain couples TRBV6-6 to TRBJ2-7; D perhaps matches TRBD2 (6 bases). V shed 5 bases and J shed 4 bases, with 12 bases lying between them. The CDR3 length is 13 residues. The germline gives CDR1 MNHNY, CDR2 SVGAGI (reference sequence). CDR3 protein: CASSDAGSYEQYF. Here the CDR3 DNA reads TGTGCCAGCAGTGATGCCGGGAGTTACGAGCAGTACTTC.

This chain connects TRBV5-8 to TRBJ2-7, with D uncertain. Between the trimmed V and J ends, which lost 0 bases and 5 bases, there was a span of 12 bases. Germline lookup yields CDR1 SGHTS and CDR2 YDEGEE. This CDR3 comprises 14 residues. The CDR3 sequence is CASSLGSRADEQYF. In DNA form, the CDR3 reads TGTGCCAGCAGCTTGGGGTCCCGTGCGGACGAGCAGTACTTC. Supplemented by reference TRBV5-8 and TRBJ2-7, the full variable domain reads EAGVTQSPTHLIKTRGQQATLRCSPISGHTSVYWYQQALGLGLQFLLWYDEGEERNRGNFPPRFSGRQFPNYSSELNVNALELEDSALYLCASSLGSRADEQYFGPGTRLTVT.